This T cell receptor beta chain derives from a study of CD8 T cells in Susac syndrome. The CDR3 covers 13 residues. Trimming took 5 bases from V and 6 from J, leaving 12 bases between them. In germline, CDR1 is SGHTA, CDR2 FQGNSA. An amount of RNA that ranged from roughly 0.45 to 1 ug was reverse transcribed with random hexamers. Amplification of the TCR beta CDR3 was carried out by immunoSEQ multiplex PCR, which spanned a total of 54 Vbeta and 13 Jbeta segments. TCRdb reprocessed the immunoSEQ multiplex PCR reads via MiXCR and lists one record per CDR3 protein. This table has 150,000 to 200,000 distinct CDR3 sequences, 93% appearing once.

The specimen was CD4+ T cells from PBMCs. The chain joins TRBV7-2 to TRBJ2-3; D perhaps matches TRBD1 (5 bases). The sequence was obtained from a human donor in good health. The CDR3 nucleotides read TGTGCCAGCAGCCCCCAGGGTGGGGATACGCAGTATTTT. The encoded protein is CASSPQGGDTQYF. Using reference TRBV7-2 and TRBJ2-3 for the parts outside the CDR3, the full variable domain is GAGVSQSPSNKVTEKGKDVELRCDPISGHTALYWYRQSLGQGLEFLIYFQGNSAPDKSGLPSDRFSAERTGGSVSTLTIQRTQQEDSAVYLCASSPQGGDTQYFGPGTRLTVL.